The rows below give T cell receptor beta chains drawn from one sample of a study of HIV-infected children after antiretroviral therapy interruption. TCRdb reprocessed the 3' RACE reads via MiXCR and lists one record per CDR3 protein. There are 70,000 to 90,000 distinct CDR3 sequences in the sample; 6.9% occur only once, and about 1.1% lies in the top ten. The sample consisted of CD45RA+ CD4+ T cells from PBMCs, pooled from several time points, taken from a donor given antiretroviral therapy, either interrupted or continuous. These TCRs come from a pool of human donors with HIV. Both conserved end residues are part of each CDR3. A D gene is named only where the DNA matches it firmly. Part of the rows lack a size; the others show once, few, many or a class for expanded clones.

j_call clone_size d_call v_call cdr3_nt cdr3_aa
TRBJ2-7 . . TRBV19 TGTGCCAGTAAGTCCCAAGGGGTAATGGGCTACGAGCAGTACTTC CASKSQGVMGYEQYF
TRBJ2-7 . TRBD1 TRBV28 TGTGCCAGCAGTTTCTATGGGACAGGGGGGATTTTTGGCGAGCAGTACTTC CASSFYGTGGIFGEQYF
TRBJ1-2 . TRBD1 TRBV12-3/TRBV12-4 TGTGCCAGCAGTTTAAAGACAGGGTCTGGCTACACCTTC CASSLKTGSGYTF
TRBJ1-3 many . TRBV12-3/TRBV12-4 TGTGCCAGCAGTTTAGAAGGACTTTCTGGAAACACCATATATTTT CASSLEGLSGNTIYF
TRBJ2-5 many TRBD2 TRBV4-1 TGCGCCAGCAGCCAAGATGGCGGGGGGGGCCAAGAGACCCAGTACTTC CASSQDGGGGQETQYF
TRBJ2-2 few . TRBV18 TGTGCCAGCTCACCACCGGGGGCCGGGGAGCTGTTTTTT CASSPPGAGELFF
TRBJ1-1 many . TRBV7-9 TGTGCCAGCAGCCCCCAGAGGAGGCTGAACACTGAAGCTTTCTTT CASSPQRRLNTEAFF
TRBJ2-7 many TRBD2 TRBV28 TGTGCCTCCTACGGGGGGACCTCCTACGAGCAGTACTTC CASYGGTSYEQYF
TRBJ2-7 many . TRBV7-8 TGTGCCAGCAGCTTGGGGGACCGGTCTACGCAGCAGTACTTC CASSLGDRSTQQYF
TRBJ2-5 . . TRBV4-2 TGTGCCAGCAGAGACGTGCCGGGCCCGGGGGATGGGACCCAGTACTTC CASRDVPGPGDGTQYF
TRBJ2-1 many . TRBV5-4 TGTGCCAGCAGGGAGGGGGCATACAATGAGCAGTTCTTC CASREGAYNEQFF
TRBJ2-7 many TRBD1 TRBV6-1 TGTGCCAGCAGGAACCCTATGACAGGGCCCTACGAGCAGTACTTC CASRNPMTGPYEQYF
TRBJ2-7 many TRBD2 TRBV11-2 TGTGCCAGCAGCTTTAGGAGGGACTACCTCTACGAGCAGTACTTC CASSFRRDYLYEQYF
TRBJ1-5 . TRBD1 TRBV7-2 TGTGCCAGCAGCCCAGACAGGGTCAATCAGCCCCAGCATTTT CASSPDRVNQPQHF
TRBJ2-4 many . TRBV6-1 TGTGCCAGCAGTGACGTAGGTCTAGCCAAAAACATTCAGTACTTC CASSDVGLAKNIQYF
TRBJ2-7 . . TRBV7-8 TGTGCCAGCACGACTAGGACATCATCCTACGAGCAGTACTTC CASTTRTSSYEQYF
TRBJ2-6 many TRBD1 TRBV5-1 TGCGCCAGCAGCACCCGGACAGGGGTCAGCTCTGGGGCCAACGTCCTGACTTTC CASSTRTGVSSGANVLTF
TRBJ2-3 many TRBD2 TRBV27 TGTGCCAGCAATAGCGGGGGGGCCATATCTAGCACAGATACGCAGTATTTT CASNSGGAISSTDTQYF
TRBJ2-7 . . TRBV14 TGTGCCAGCAGCGATAGAACGTTCCCAGACTACGAGCAGTACTTC CASSDRTFPDYEQYF
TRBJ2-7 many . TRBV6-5 TGTGCCAGCAGTCTTACACGCGGTTACGAGCAGTACTTC CASSLTRGYEQYF
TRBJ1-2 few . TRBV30 TGTGCCTGGACCTACAGGGAACGCGGAAAAGGCTACACCTTC CAWTYRERGKGYTF
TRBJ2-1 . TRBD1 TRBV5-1 TGCGCCAGCAGCTCGGGACAGATACCTTACCAGTTCTTC CASSSGQIPYQFF
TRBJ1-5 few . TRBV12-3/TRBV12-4 TGTGCCAGCATCGTTGGGGGCAGGAGCAATCAGCCCCAGCATTTT CASIVGGRSNQPQHF
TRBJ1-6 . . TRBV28 TGTGCCAGCAGTTTTCGGGGTTCACCCCTCCACTTT CASSFRGSPLHF
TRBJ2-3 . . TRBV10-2 TGCGCCAGTGCTCCGGACTACCTCACAGATACGCAGTATTTT CASAPDYLTDTQYF
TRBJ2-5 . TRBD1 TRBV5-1 TGCGCCAGCAGTTTGACAGGGGATGGGACCCAGTACTTC CASSLTGDGTQYF
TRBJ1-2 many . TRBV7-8 TGTGCCAGCAGCCGAGCAGGGAATGGCTACACCTTC CASSRAGNGYTF